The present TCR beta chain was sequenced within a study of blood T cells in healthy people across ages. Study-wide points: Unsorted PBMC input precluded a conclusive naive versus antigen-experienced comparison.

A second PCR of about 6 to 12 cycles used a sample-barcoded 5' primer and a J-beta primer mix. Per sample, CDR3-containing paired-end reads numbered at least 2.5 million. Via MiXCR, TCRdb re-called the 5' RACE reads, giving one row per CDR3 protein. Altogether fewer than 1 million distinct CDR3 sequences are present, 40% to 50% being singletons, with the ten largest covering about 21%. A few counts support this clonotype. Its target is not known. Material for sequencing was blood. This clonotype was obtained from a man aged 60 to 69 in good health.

CDR3 bases: TGCAGTGCTCCGGGACTAGCGGGGGGATCGGGAGAGACCCAGTACTTC. As protein: CSAPGLAGGSGETQYF. The J gene is TRBJ2-5, the V gene TRBV20-1; TRBD2 matches 15 bases. The CDR3 covers 16 residues. V trimming: 5 bases; J trimming: 4 bases; junction bases outside the gene matches: 8. Germline loops: CDR1 DFQATT, CDR2 SNEGSKA (reference sequence).